Below are 15 T cell receptor beta chains sequenced from a single sample in a study of blood T cell repertoires in COVID-19. TCRdb's table, derived via immunoSEQ multiplex PCR, lists solely in-frame clones and lacks some. This table has hundreds of thousands of clones, approximately 86% appearing once. Sequencing was carried out using PBMCs or T cells enriched from blood (not recorded which). The receptors were gathered from a woman aged 45-65 years with acute COVID-19.

The V call is TRBV27, the J call TRBJ2-3, with D maybe TRBD2 (6 bases). The CDR3 consists of 15 residues. Germline CDR1 MNHEY, CDR2 SMNVEV (reference sequence). Trimming left V 2 bases short and J 3 bases short, with 12 bases between. This CDR3 reads CASSLRGIPTDTQYF. The CDR3, as DNA: TGTGCCAGCAGTTTACGCGGGATTCCTACAGATACGCAGTATTTT.

The gene calls are TRBV7-8 and TRBJ2-1; the match to TRBD2 covers 7 bases. CDR3 length: 18 amino acids. V shed 5 bases, J shed 4 bases, and the junction held 17 bases outside the gene matches. Germline V CDR1 and CDR2: SGHVS, FQNEAQ. The CDR3 nucleotides are TGTGCCAGCAGCCAAGTACTAGCGTTAGGGGTTACGTACAATGAGCAGTTCTTC. Amino acids: CASSQVLALGVTYNEQFF.

The CDR3 loop reads CASSFHRRFPGGKNIQYF. The DNA of the CDR3 is TGTGCCAGCAGTTTTCATCGTCGCTTTCCAGGGGGCAAAAACATTCAGTACTTC. The V call is TRBV28, the J call TRBJ2-4; 7 bases map to TRBD1. The CDR3 contains 18 residues. V lost 3 bases, J lost 3 bases, and 14 bases stayed unmatched. CDR1 is MDHEN, CDR2 SYDVKM, per germline.

The gene calls are TRBV7-6 and TRBJ2-7; TRBD2 matches at 13 bases. This CDR3 has 15 residues. V was clipped by 5 bases and J by 3 bases; unmatched bases: 4. CDR1 is SGHVS, CDR2 FNYEAQ, per germline. This CDR3 is CASSPTSGRNYEQYF. DNA for the CDR3: TGTGCCAGCAGCCCGACTAGCGGGAGGAACTACGAGCAGTACTTC.

The rearrangement links TRBV5-1 to TRBJ2-6; TRBD1 matches 12 bases. This CDR3 is built from 19 residues. After removal of 1 base from V and 0 bases from J, the junction contained 5 bases not matched to a gene. Germline assignment: CDR1 SGHRS and CDR2 YFSETQ. The DNA for the CDR3 is TGCGCCAGCAGCTTGTGGGGGACAGGGGGCCCCTCTGGGGCCAACGTCCTGACTTTC. This translates into CASSLWGTGGPSGANVLTF. Based on the CDR3 plus reference TRBV5-1 and TRBJ2-6, the full variable domain is KAGVTQTPRYLIKTRGQQVTLSCSPISGHRSVSWYQQTPGQGLQFLFEYFSETQRNKGNFPGRFSGRQFSNSRSEMNVSTLELGDSALYLCASSLWGTGGPSGANVLTFGAGSRLTVL.

This chain uses TRBV7-2 with TRBJ1-1, with D tentatively TRBD1 (5 bases). Germline CDR1 is SGHTA and CDR2 is FQGNSA. V was trimmed by 1 base and J by 5 bases, leaving 14 bases between them. The CDR3 is 15 residues long. CDR3 nucleotides: TGTGCCAGCAGCTTAGGGGGCGCAGAGTGGACTGAAGCTTTCTTT. Translating it yields CASSLGGAEWTEAFF.

J is TRBJ1-1 and V is TRBV25-1, with unresolved D. The germline CDR1 and CDR2 sequences are MGHDK and SYGVNS. This CDR3 comprises 13 residues. With 1 base removed from V and 6 bases from J, the gap between germline ends came to 9 bases. CDR3: CASSELGSAEAFF. The CDR3 coding sequence is TGTGCCAGCAGTGAATTGGGTAGCGCTGAAGCTTTCTTT.

J is TRBJ1-4 and V is TRBV4-3, with TRBD1 identical over 10 bases. In germline, CDR1 is LGHNA, CDR2 YSLEER. Germline trimming cut 3 bases from V and 0 bases from J; bases unmatched to any gene: 7. The CDR3 is made up of 18 amino acids. The DNA of the CDR3 is TGCGCCAGCAGCCAGTCCACTGGGACAGGGGCAACTAATGAAAAACTGTTTTTT. It codes for CASSQSTGTGATNEKLFF.

The rearrangement links TRBV5-1 to TRBJ2-4; D unclear. With 0 bases removed from V and 13 bases from J, the gap between germline ends came to 17 bases. CDR3 length: 14 residues. The germline CDR1 and CDR2 sequences are SGHRS and YFSETQ. The CDR3 bases are TGCGCCAGCAGCTTGGGAGCCCCTGGCGGTGAACAGTACTTC. This gives the protein CASSLGAPGGEQYF. Complete variable domain (other parts from reference TRBV5-1 and TRBJ2-4): KAGVTQTPRYLIKTRGQQVTLSCSPISGHRSVSWYQQTPGQGLQFLFEYFSETQRNKGNFPGRFSGRQFSNSRSEMNVSTLELGDSALYLCASSLGAPGGEQYFGAGTRLSVL.

The chain is built from TRBV6-5 and TRBJ1-1; 7 nucleotides align to TRBD1. There are 14 residues in the CDR3. Losses at the gene ends were 2 bases for V and 1 base for J; bases not matched to a gene: 1. Germline loops: CDR1 MNHEY, CDR2 SVGAGI. CDR3 loop: CASSYRQGNTEAFF. The CDR3 region has the DNA TGTGCCAGCAGTTACCGACAGGGGAACACTGAAGCTTTCTTT.

The chain carries TRBV6-2 or TRBV6-3 and TRBJ1-6; no clear D. V was trimmed by 0 bases and J by 0 bases, leaving 9 bases between them. Germline CDR1 MNHEY, CDR2 SVGEGT. The CDR3 sequence is 17 residues long. Here the CDR3 reads CASSYSPTSSYNSPLHF. CDR3 DNA: TGTGCCAGCAGTTACTCGCCCACGAGCTCCTATAATTCACCCCTCCACTTT.

The genes are TRBV3-1 (or the pseudogene TRBV3-2) and TRBJ2-3; 7 bases fit TRBD1. Germline CDR1 reads LGHDT; CDR2 reads YNNKEL (reference sequence). CDR3 length: 14 residues. With V trimmed by 4 bases and J by 1 base, 2 bases remained unmatched. In DNA form, the CDR3 reads TGTGCCAGCAGCCGGACAGGCCGCACAGATACGCAGTATTTT. It codes for CASSRTGRTDTQYF.

The rearrangement links TRBV18 to TRBJ2-7; no clear D. Per germline, CDR1 KGHSH and CDR2 LQKENI. The CDR3 extends over 13 amino acids. Trimming stripped 4 bases from V and 2 bases from J, with 9 bases between. CDR3 DNA: TGTGCCAGCTCACTAACCAGTGCCTACGAGCAGTACTTC. Encoded protein: CASSLTSAYEQYF.

The chain is built from TRBV11-3 and TRBJ2-7, with 8 positions matching TRBD1. CDR1 SGHNT and CDR2 YENEEA come from the germline V gene. With 5 bases clipped from V and 5 bases from J, the junction kept 5 bases outside the gene matches. The CDR3 loop spans 13 amino acids. The CDR3 DNA is TGTGCCAGCAGCGTCGGACAGGGAGACGAGCAGTACTTC. This sequence encodes CASSVGQGDEQYF.

V is TRBV3-1 (or the pseudogene TRBV3-2) and J is TRBJ1-4, with D perhaps matching TRBD1 (6 bases). The CDR3 length is 14 residues. From germline, CDR1 is LGHDT and CDR2 YNNKEL (reference sequence). Trimming removed 6 bases from V and 5 bases from J, with 13 bases in between. In DNA, the CDR3 is TGTGCCAGCAGTCGGACAGAGAGAAATGAAAAACTGTTTTTT. It specifies CASSRTERNEKLFF.